This TCR beta chain is drawn from a study of response to subunit inactivated influenza vaccine. This clonotype has more than one count but fewer than ten. The V gene end was trimmed by 4 bases and the J gene end by 7 bases; junction bases not matched to a gene: 10. Per germline, CDR1 KGHDR and CDR2 SFDVKD. The CDR3 has 16 residues. TCRdb processed the RT-PCR reads anew with MiXCR; each CDR3 protein has one entry. The table shows just under 550,000 distinct CDR3 sequences, with around 25% occurring only once. The sample was also reused in another study, on T cells expressing NK-cell markers. That report adds: Libraries used 5'RACE template switching adding universal primer site and UMIs. These clonotypes, the leaders elsewhere, also led the CD3+CD56-NKG2C+ fraction in several donors.

V is TRBV24-1 and J is TRBJ2-7; 12 bases map to TRBD1. The sequence derives from a man aged 45-65 years who received an inactivated influenza vaccine. Specimen: CD4+ T cells sorted from PBMCs, collected less than 13 days after vaccination. In DNA form, the CDR3 reads TGTGCCACCAGTGACCCCGGGACAGGGGGCCTTCAAGAGCAGTACTTC. Amino acid sequence: CATSDPGTGGLQEQYF.